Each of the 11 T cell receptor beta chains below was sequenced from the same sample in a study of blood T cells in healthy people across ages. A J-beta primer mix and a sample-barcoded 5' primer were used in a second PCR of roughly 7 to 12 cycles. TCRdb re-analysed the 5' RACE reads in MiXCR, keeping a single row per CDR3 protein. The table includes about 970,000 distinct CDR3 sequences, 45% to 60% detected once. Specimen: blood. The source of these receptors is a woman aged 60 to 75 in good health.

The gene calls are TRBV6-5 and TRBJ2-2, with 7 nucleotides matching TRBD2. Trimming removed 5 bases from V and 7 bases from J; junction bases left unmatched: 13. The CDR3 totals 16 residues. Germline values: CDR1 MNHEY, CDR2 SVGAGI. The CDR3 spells CASSHTGGGMFGELFF. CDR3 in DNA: TGTGCCAGCAGTCACACGGGGGGAGGGATGTTCGGGGAGCTGTTTTTT.

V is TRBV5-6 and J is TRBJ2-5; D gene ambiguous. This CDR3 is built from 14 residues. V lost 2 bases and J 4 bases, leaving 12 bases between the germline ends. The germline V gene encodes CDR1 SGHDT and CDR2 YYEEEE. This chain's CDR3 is CASSFQVVGETQYF. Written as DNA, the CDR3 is TGTGCCAGCAGCTTTCAGGTAGTGGGAGAGACCCAGTACTTC.

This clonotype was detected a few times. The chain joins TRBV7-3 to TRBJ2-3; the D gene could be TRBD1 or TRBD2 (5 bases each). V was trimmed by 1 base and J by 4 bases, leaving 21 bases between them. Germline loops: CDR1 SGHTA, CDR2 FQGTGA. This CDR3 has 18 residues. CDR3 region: CASSLSPTQGRHSDTQYF. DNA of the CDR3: TGTGCCAGCAGCTTAAGCCCTACCCAGGGACGTCATTCAGATACGCAGTATTTT.

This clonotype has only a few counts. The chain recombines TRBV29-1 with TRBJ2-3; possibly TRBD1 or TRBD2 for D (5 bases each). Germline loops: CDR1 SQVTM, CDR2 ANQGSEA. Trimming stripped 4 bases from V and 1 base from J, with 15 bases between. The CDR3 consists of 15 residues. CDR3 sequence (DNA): TGCAGCGTTGGGGTTCGTGGGGGTGGCACAGATACGCAGTATTTT. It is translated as CSVGVRGGGTDTQYF.

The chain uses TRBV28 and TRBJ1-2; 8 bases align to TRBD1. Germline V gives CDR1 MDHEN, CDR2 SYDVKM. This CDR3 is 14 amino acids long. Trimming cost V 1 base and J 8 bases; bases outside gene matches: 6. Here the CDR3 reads CASSLLPTGEGYTF. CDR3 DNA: TGTGCCAGCAGTTTATTGCCGACAGGGGAAGGCTACACCTTC.

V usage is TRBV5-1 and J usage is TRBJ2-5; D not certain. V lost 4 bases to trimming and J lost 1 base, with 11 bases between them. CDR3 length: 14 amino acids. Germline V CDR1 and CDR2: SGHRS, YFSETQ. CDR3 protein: CASSPAPPQETQYF. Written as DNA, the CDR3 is TGCGCCAGCAGCCCAGCTCCTCCCCAAGAGACCCAGTACTTC.

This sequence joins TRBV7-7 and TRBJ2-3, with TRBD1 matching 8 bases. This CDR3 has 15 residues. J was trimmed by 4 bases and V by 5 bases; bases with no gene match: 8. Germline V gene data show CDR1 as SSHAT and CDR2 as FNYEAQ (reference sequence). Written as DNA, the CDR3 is TGTGCCAGCAGCCCGCAGGGGGCTAGCGCAGATACGCAGTATTTT. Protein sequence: CASSPQGASADTQYF.

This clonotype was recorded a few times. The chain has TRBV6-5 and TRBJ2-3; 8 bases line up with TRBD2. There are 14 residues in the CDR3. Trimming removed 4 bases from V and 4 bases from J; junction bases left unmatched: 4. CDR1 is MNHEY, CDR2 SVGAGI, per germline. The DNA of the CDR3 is TGTGCCAGCAGTTTAGCGGGAAGGGCAGATACGCAGTATTTT. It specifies CASSLAGRADTQYF.

CDR3 bases: TGTGCCAGCAGTGTATCCAGCGACGAGCAGTACTTC. Its protein product is CASSVSSDEQYF. The V and J genes are TRBV2 and TRBJ2-7; D is ambiguous. V lost 4 bases and J 5 bases, leaving 9 bases between the germline ends. The V gene's germline CDR1 is SNHLY and CDR2 FYNNEI. The CDR3 runs to 12 residues.

The CDR3 region is CASRPQVTYNEQFF. CDR3 in DNA: TGTGCCAGCAGGCCACAGGTAACCTACAATGAGCAGTTCTTC. This chain connects TRBV2 to TRBJ2-1; TRBD1 is a possible D gene (5 bases). Germline-derived CDR1 and CDR2 are SNHLY and FYNNEI. Trimming shortened V by 6 bases and J by 2 bases, and 11 bases separated the two germline ends. This CDR3 has 14 amino acids.

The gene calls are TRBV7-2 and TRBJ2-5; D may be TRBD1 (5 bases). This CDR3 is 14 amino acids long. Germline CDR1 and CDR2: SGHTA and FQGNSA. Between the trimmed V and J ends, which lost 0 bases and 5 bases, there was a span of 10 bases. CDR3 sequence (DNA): TGTGCCAGCAGCTTAGCGCAGGGCCACGAGACCCAGTACTTC. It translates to CASSLAQGHETQYF.